Described below is a single TCR beta chain sequence and its context. Its matching antigen is unknown. This specimen comes from a study of OX40 agonist ivuxolimab in advanced cancers. Study-wide points: Near-lowest levels of clonal expansion characterized partial responders at 0.1-3.0 mg/kg. Some patients without response likewise showed low normalized clonal expansion.

Clones were read by immunoSEQ multiplex PCR, and TCRdb kept only the in-frame ones, dropping some. The sample shows nearly 70,000 clones, just over 85% of them seen only once. The junction had 5 bases not matched to a gene; V was cut back by 4 bases and J by 2 bases. The CDR3 sequence is 15 residues long. The germline CDR1 and CDR2 sequences are SGHRS and YFSETQ. The input for sequencing was CD4+ or CD8+ T cells sorted from blood, taken in a trial of the OX40 agonist ivuxolimab. This chain links TRBV5-1 with TRBJ2-3; TRBD1 matches at 9 bases. The TCR sequence derives from an adult with an advanced solid tumor such as melanoma, head and neck, liver or kidney cancer. The CDR3 DNA reads TGCGCCAGCAGCCAGGACAGGGGCGCCACAGATACGCAGTATTTT. Translating gives CASSQDRGATDTQYF.